This T cell receptor beta chain was identified in a study of read filtering for tumor transcriptome and immune sequencing. About the study: Revised staging placed eight or nine patients in R-ISS I, 15 to 20 in II, more than five in III.

This clonotype is hyperexpanded within its sample. The library was built from about 400 ng RNA with molecular barcoded adaptors for alpha/delta and beta/gamma chains. TCRdb analysed the reads with MiXCR anew, one entry per CDR3 protein. The data show 5,500 to 6,000 distinct CDR3 sequences, around 20% seen once. The CDR3 runs to 14 residues. V dropped 4 bases and J dropped 3 bases, with 11 bases sitting between them. Germline V gives CDR1 SGDLS, CDR2 YYNGEE. Sequenced material: a population of CD138-negative cells sorted from bone marrow. The receptor's source is a donor at least 40 years old with multiple myeloma. The chain uses TRBV9 and TRBJ2-1; D is perhaps TRBD1 (7 bases). The CDR3 nucleotides are TGTGCCAGCAGCTCGCGGGACAGCTACAATGAGCAGTTCTTC. This sequence encodes CASSSRDSYNEQFF.